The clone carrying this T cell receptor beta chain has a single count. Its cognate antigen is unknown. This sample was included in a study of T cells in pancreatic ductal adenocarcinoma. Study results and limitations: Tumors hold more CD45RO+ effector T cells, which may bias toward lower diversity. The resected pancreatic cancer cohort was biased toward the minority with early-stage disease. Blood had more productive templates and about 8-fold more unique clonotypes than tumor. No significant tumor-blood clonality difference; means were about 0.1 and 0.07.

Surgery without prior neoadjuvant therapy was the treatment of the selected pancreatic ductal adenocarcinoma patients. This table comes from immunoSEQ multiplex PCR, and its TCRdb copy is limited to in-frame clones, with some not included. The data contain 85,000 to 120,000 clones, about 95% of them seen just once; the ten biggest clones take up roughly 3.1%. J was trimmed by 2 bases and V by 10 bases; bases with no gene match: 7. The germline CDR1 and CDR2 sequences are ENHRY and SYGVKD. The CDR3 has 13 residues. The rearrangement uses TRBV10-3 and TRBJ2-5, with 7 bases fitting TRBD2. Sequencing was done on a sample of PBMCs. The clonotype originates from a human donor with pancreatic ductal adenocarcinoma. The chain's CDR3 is CASSGGVQETQYF. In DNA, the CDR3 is TGTGCCAGCTCGGGGGGAGTGCAAGAGACCCAGTACTTC.